This T cell receptor (beta chain) appears in the sequencing data of a study of cytomegalovirus exposure and HLA in healthy donors (dated by TCRdb to about 2017). Regarding the complete study: An earlier analysis of approximately 640 of the donors reported 250 to 350 Gb of sequence data and some 120 million unique TCR beta sequences from roughly 200 million T cells. An early release that covered 500 to 800 HLA-typed donors contained approximately 300 gigabases of sequencing data and some 87 million unique TCR sequences. Of the roughly 390 genotyped donors, over 65% fell in the genetic ancestry cluster associated with self-reported Caucasian donors. The aim of the study was to test whether cataloging public T cell receptors could identify signatures of past pathogen exposure. The T cell repertoires of about 700 subjects were profiled by immunosequencing and related to cytomegalovirus serostatus. A separate validation cohort of over a hundred different subjects was used in addition to the roughly 620-subject first cohort. To predict cytomegalovirus infection status, the study combined high-throughput TCR immunosequencing, statistical association of individual TCRs with disease status, and machine learning. To study patterns of TCR occurrence, a later analysis re-analyzed previously published TCR beta repertoires from 666 donors and added high-resolution HLA genotyping. The later analysis used no new phenotypic data to find candidate immune exposures, relying instead on TCR beta sequences and their occurrence across donors. An earlier analysis of 587 of the donors used high-throughput TCR beta sequencing to judge whether each TCR beta V gene segment behaved as functional or pseudogenic. Donor age, sex, ethnicity and CMV serostatus were compiled alongside the repertoire data. Genome-wide SNP genotypes for about 65% of the roughly 700 donors were used in a later genetic analysis, which treated that subset as a discovery cohort. All discovery cohort repertoires had been generated using a single sequencing platform. HLA typing covered class I and class II loci at four-digit resolution. Typing coverage differed by locus: A, B, C, DRB1 and DQB1 were typed in roughly 620-630 donors, DQA1 in approximately 520, DPA1 in 600 to 610, and DPB1 in around 490. Several DR-DQ haplotypes were handled as single units for association and clustering, since linkage in the cohort was strong. On average, over 200,000 unique TCR beta nucleotide sequences were sequenced per donor among about 400 genotyped donors of the cohort, with roughly 19% of those sequences being non-productive. Summary of the overall study and its limitations: HLA typing was unavailable for some donors at each locus, so association tests used only the typed subset. For the cohort, immune exposure information was limited to CMV serostatus. Most TCR sequences were seen in very few donors, while some public TCRs were found in many individuals. In a later analysis, HLA-associated TCR beta chains showed more clonal expansion and lower generation probabilities than non-associated chains that were equally common. Sequencing depth was assumed to be roughly uniform across donors in the presence/absence analyses, though that assumption may not hold. The authors suggested that the approach could potentially be generalized to other disease states and immunological phenotypes. A later analysis reported that several top co-occurrence clusters appeared linked to parvovirus B19, influenza, CMV and Epstein-Barr virus. Because counts were too low, about 18 rarely observed V segments, including chromosome 9 orphons, were left out of the earlier analysis of several hundred of the donors. Only TCR beta chains were sequenced in this cohort, and the absence of alpha or paired-chain data limited detectable features. The classifier was reported to diagnose cytomegalovirus status with high specificity and sensitivity in both the original and validation cohorts. V-gene and J-gene trimming of TCR beta chains was associated with a missense DCLRE1C variant in a later genetic analysis, and the association was replicated in an independent cohort. A few of the identified cytomegalovirus-associated TCR beta chains were confirmed in vitro to be specific for cytomegalovirus antigens. When HLA alleles, especially DR and DQ, strongly co-occurred, TCR associations were difficult to assign to individual alleles. Linkage disequilibrium might explain the correlated functional status among segregating V segments, but an unknown experimental factor could not be excluded. A group of highly shared sequence variants was considered likely to be a technical artifact of the sequencing pipeline. In an earlier analysis of approximately 590 of the donors, most TCR beta V segments appeared in productive rearrangements about 87% or about 30% of the time, broadly matching IMGT annotations. A later analysis found that TCR association rates varied across HLA loci, with DRB1 alleles showing the most associated TCRs and HLA-C alleles the fewest. The study gave a list of under 200 TCR beta chains associated with cytomegalovirus. A further reported finding was that TCR beta sequences accurately predicted the HLA-A and HLA-B alleles for most subjects in the first cohort. At a false discovery rate of 0.05, a later analysis linked under 20,000 TCR beta sequences to specific HLA alleles. In a later analysis, most CMV-associated TCR beta chains were found to appear HLA-restricted, with HLA associations seemingly driven largely by CMV exposure. In a later genetic analysis, fewer N-insertions in productive TCRs were reported among donors in an Asian-associated ancestry cluster than the approximately 630-donor mean. Some IMGT-functional V segments, including TRBV6-2 and TRBV6-3, could not be distinguished by the 87-base-pair reads and were therefore excluded.

The library was built by means of the immunoSEQ multiplex PCR assay. A mixture of 60 forward primers for TCR Vbeta segments and 13 reverse primers for TCR Jbeta segments was used in the multiplex PCR. A multiplex PCR assay on genomic DNA amplified the CDR3 region of rearranged TCR beta genes. The amplified TCR beta libraries were sequenced on the Illumina HiSeq System as 87-base-pair reads. The paper's data handling went like this. A later analysis counted tens of millions of unique TCR beta chains across the 690 or so repertoires, and approximately 11 million of these chains were shared by at least two donors. A nearest-neighbor algorithm error-corrected the raw reads and collapsed the reads into unique sequences, merging closely related sequences to remove PCR and sequencing errors. V, D and J gene segments were assigned by aligning CDR3 sequences to IMGT reference sequences. For a sequence to be retained, a match of at least six nucleotides was required to both a V gene segment and a J gene segment. A rearrangement was called productive if the CDR3 had no stop codons and remained in frame with V and J, and every other rearrangement was called non-productive. Following IMGT convention, CDR3 was defined as the stretch from the second conserved V-encoded cysteine to the conserved J-encoded phenylalanine. The earlier analysis of about 610 of the donors excluded sequences that lacked an unambiguous match to a single V gene segment. In an earlier analysis of a few hundred of the donors, V segments were called functional above 56.7% productive rearrangements and were called segregating when the between-donor standard deviation exceeded 5%. A statistical classification framework was built for diagnosing cytomegalovirus status from the catalog of TCR beta chain sequences. In a later analysis, TCR nucleotide sequences were compared against IMGT/GENE-DB human TR gene sequences so that V and J genes could be assigned. Using the TCRdist pipeline, a later analysis assigned CDR3 sequences along with most-parsimonious VDJ recombination scenarios. In a later analysis, each TCR beta chain was defined by its CDR3 amino acid sequence together with its V-gene family, and reads without a unique V-gene family were excluded. A later analysis removed 500 to 650 highly shared, low-generation-probability nucleotide sequences to deal with suspected cross-contamination and a sequencing artifact. In a later analysis, a clonal expansion index was calculated for each public chain from normalized within-repertoire ranks of inferred template counts. In a later analysis, generation probabilities were computed using a VDJ recombination model fitted to out-of-frame rearrangements, and the results were checked against IGoR. In a later analysis, hypergeometric tests were used to score TCR-TCR, TCR-HLA and TCR-CMV co-occurrence, with a repertoire-size bias correction applied to TCR pairs. To estimate false discovery rates, a later analysis permuted the HLA or CMV assignments 20 times. In a later analysis, co-occurring TCRs were grouped with DBSCAN, and TCRdist sequence similarity was added when clustering was performed within HLA-allele-positive subsets. Repertoires with fewer than 30,000 or more than 120,000 public chains, plus five repertoires with anomalous nucleotide sharing, were excluded from co-occurrence clustering. Imported from immuneACCESS, the table was reduced by TCRdb to in-frame sequences with V and J called. These copies leave out some clones; in studies compared against another copy, an unresolved V gene accounts for under half, and the cause of the remainder is not known. The DNA gave D and trimming, while V, J and clone size come from that table. In this sample the table shows around 300,000 clones, about 90% of which occur a single time. Together, the top ten hold 2% to 3% of the sample.

As concerns this clone: The antigen this receptor binds is unknown. No base qualities exist here, and no much larger clone lies one base off it.

The cohort consisted of 650 to 700 healthy bone marrow donors. At the time of sampling, every cohort member was nominally healthy, though immune exposures that went unrecorded were likely present. The donor tested CMV seronegative and was one of the 352 seronegative cohort members. Each donor provided a peripheral blood sample, and peripheral blood mononuclear cells were used for TCR beta sequencing. Genomic DNA extraction from the blood cell samples was performed with the Qiagen DNeasy Blood Extraction Kit. V is shortened by 0 bases, J by 3 bases, and the region joining them spans 23 bases. Reading from cysteine to phenylalanine, the CDR3 counts 19 amino acids. Here the CDR3 DNA is all that survives: 57 bases in frame from base 1. The germline V gene gives CDR1 as SGHTA and CDR2 as FQGNSA.

Material: PBMCs. The source of this sequence is a woman aged 18-35 years in good health and CMV-seronegative. The rearranged segments are TRBV7-2 and TRBJ1-2, and perhaps TRBD1 as D gene, on 6 matching bases. The base sequence is TGTGCCAGCAGCTTAGCTCTCCTCGTGGGGGCCTTGGGAGACTATGGCTACACCTTC. It translates to CASSLALLVGALGDYGYTF. Reference TRBV7-2 and TRBJ1-2 proteins supply the regions before and after the CDR3; the full variable domain is: GAGVSQSPSNKVTEKGKDVELRCDPISGHTALYWYRQSLGQGLEFLIYFQGNSAPDKSGLPSDRFSAERTGGSVSTLTIQRTQQEDSAVYLCASSLALLVGALGDYGYTFGSGTRLTVV.